The clone carrying this T cell receptor beta chain showed up just a few times. What it binds is not known. Trimming left V 2 bases short and J 2 bases short, with 15 bases between. The CDR3 sequence is 16 residues long. CDR1 and CDR2 from the germline V gene are MRHNA and SNTAGT. Primers for the PCR totalled 60 Vbeta and 13 Jbeta. TCRdb's copy holds only in-frame clones and misses some; the assay was immunoSEQ multiplex PCR. Of some 90,000 clones listed, less than 70% are singletons. This entry belongs to a study of cytomegalovirus exposure and HLA in healthy donors. At the level of the study: HLA-typed donors were the source of 83 million or so unique TCRs, which an early data release held. Whole-study findings and limits: Later work showed greater clonal expansion in HLA-associated TCR beta chains than in equally common others. HLA allele associations emerged for around 15,000 TCR beta sequences in a later analysis, at 0.05 false discovery rate. With DRB1 most and HLA-C fewest, TCR association rates differed between HLA loci in a later analysis.

The chain has TRBV6-4 and TRBJ1-1; D call uncertain. The sequence was collected from a man aged 50 to 60 in good health and CMV-seronegative. Sequencing was done on a sample of PBMCs. The CDR3 DNA follows: TGTGCCAGCAGTGACGTGGTTGGCAGTCTCAACACTGAAGCTTTCTTT. It specifies CASSDVVGSLNTEAFF.